One sample yielded the 5 T cell receptor beta chains listed below, sequenced in a study of metastatic and nonmetastatic thyroid tumors. No treatment had been given to any patient before thyroid surgery. TCRdb redid the clone calls on the PCR reads using MiXCR. This sample has approximately 35,000 clones, with roughly 15% found just once. The specimen was blood. Source of these receptors: a male donor with papillary thyroid cancer or a benign thyroid nodule (not recorded which). Some clones in this sample may be carry-over from other donors' samples.

The chain recombines TRBV6-2 or TRBV6-3 with TRBJ2-7; 9 nucleotides align to TRBD2. With V trimmed by 10 bases and J by 1 base, 14 bases remained unmatched. CDR3 length: 16 amino acids. CDR1 and CDR2 (germline): MNHEY, SVGEGT. This chain's CDR3 is CAIRNLAGLASYEQYF. The CDR3 nucleotides read TGTGCCATCAGGAACCTAGCGGGATTAGCGTCCTACGAGCAGTACTTC.

This chain connects TRBV7-8 to TRBJ1-1; 9 nucleotides agree with TRBD1. The CDR3 consists of 15 residues. Germline trimming cut 2 bases from V and 6 bases from J; bases unmatched to any gene: 7. Germline loops: CDR1 SGHVS, CDR2 FQNEAQ. The CDR3 region has the DNA TGTGCCAGCAGCTTAAGGTTGGGACAGGGACCTGAAGCTTTCTTT. Translation gives CASSLRLGQGPEAFF.

This clone was observed many times. The CDR3 DNA reads as TGTGCCAGCAGCTTAGCGACTAATCAGCCCCAGCATTTT. Encoded protein: CASSLATNQPQHF. The V call is TRBV7-2, the J call TRBJ1-5; D ambiguous. Trimming removed 0 bases from V and 4 bases from J, with 4 bases in between. CDR3 length equals 13 residues. CDR1 and CDR2 (germline): SGHTA, FQGNSA.

With regard to this clone: A read error may produce the germline difference seen at one junction end. V and J are TRBV4-2 and TRBJ2-7; 11 positions match TRBD2. CDR3 length equals 19 residues. The germline V gene has CDR1 LGHNA and CDR2 YNFKEQ. The CDR3 spells CAISQGGGRGLAVVYEQYF. The CDR3 DNA reads TGTGCCATCAGCCAGGGGGGAGGCCGGGGACTAGCGGTAGTATACGAGCAGTACTTC.

This clone was counted at least ten times. The chain uses TRBV6-1 and TRBJ1-2, with TRBD1 matching 8 bases. The CDR3 sequence is 15 residues long. J was trimmed by 2 bases and V by 6 bases; bases with no gene match: 8. CDR1 and CDR2 from the germline V gene are MNHNS and SASEGT. The CDR3 DNA reads TGTGCCAGCAGCCAGGGGGCTCGGGAAAACTATGGCTACACCTTC. The encoded protein is CASSQGARENYGYTF.